This T cell receptor (beta chain) was sequenced during a study of shared clonotypes between healthy human individuals (TCRdb year 2020). About the investigation overall: The cohort comprised a couple of women and three men aged 18 to 49 years. Per donor, three plates each were used for CD4 naive and CD4 memory, two for CD8 naive, and one for CD8 memory. Blood TCR repertoires of several healthy adults were deeply sequenced to estimate repertoire size and the extent of clonotype sharing between individuals. Libraries were prepared and TCR repertoires were sequenced by different laboratories using diverse techniques, in order to increase sequencing depth and limit assay-specific biases. Per donor, leukapheresis produced somewhere between about 0.8 and 9 billion PBMCs.

Overall results and qualifications from the work: Pairwise subsampling led to the expectation that sequencing depth would affect the degree of clonotype sharing among donors. Clonotypes shared by all four sorted-subset donors showed higher generation probabilities than non-shared clonotypes. Incomplete sequencing was indicated by rarefaction of sorted-subset datasets, despite the large sequencing depth. Sharing across four donors was observed for roughly 5% of naive CD4, about 3.2% of naive CD8, over 2% of memory CD4, and over 0.3% of memory CD8 clonotypes. Sampling was limited to blood, and TCR repertoires in tissue likely differ from TCR repertoires in blood. The small number of donors limited the genetic and exposure-history diversity represented. Naive subsets generally had larger estimated clonotype richness than memory subsets.

On this clone itself: Its target antigen remains unknown. Base qualities are not at hand, and no much larger clone is one base apart.

The donors were healthy, HIV-negative adults who had no recently reported acute infections or vaccinations. All donors were Caucasian adults living in Nashville, Tennessee, USA. CD4+ T cells were enriched by magnetic negative selection, after which naive cells were positively selected on CD45RA and the negative fraction was taken as the memory subset. Blood was collected by leukapheresis, and PBMCs were isolated by Ficoll-Histopaque density gradient centrifugation and then cryopreserved in liquid nitrogen vapor phase. Analytical flow cytometry was used to check the purity and quantity of each magnetically sorted T cell population. Genomic DNA was isolated from every sorted fraction and measured by UV absorbance on a Nanodrop 2000c. Using the deep immunoSEQ assay, TCR CDR3 regions were amplified from genomic DNA by multiplex PCR. Extracted genomic DNA from each cell subset was distributed evenly across all wells of several immunoSEQ 96-well plates, and each plate was treated as a replicate. For sorted subsets, 200 to 250 ng genomic DNA, equal to 30,000 to 35,000 T cell genomes, was loaded into each replicate PCR. Purified libraries were measured with a Qubit 3.0 fluorometer, size-checked on a Bioanalyzer 2100, and measured again with the KAPA Library Quantification kit. Every immunoSEQ 96-well plate was sequenced on a separate single-read 150-cycle Illumina NextSeq 550 flow cell. In the original analysis: Because only junctional sequences without quality scores were contained in the immunoSEQ output, filtering matching that applied to full-length reads could not be performed. Sequences were annotated with PyIR, a Python wrapper for IgBLAST v1.9, using IMGT germline references to assign V/J genes and CDR3. Any read was removed if the V/J assignment was weak (E-value above 1e-6), the CDR3 was missing, or the read contained stop codons, out-of-frame junctions, or ambiguous translated residues. A V3J clonotype was defined by an identical inferred V gene, J gene, and CDR3 amino acid sequence. To compute the percentage overlap between repertoires, the number of shared unique clonotypes was divided by the size of the smaller repertoire. RTK rarefaction, the Chao1 estimator, and Recon v2.1 estimates of unobserved clonotypes were used to assess repertoire richness. OLGA was used to compute generation probabilities for all TCRbeta clonotypes that the gDNA method yielded from several donors. TCRdb mirrors the immuneACCESS table, restricted to in-frame sequences. Some clones are absent from its copies; in checked studies, under half trace to an unresolved V gene, and the reason for the others is unknown. Clone size and the V and J calls come from that table; the DNA yielded D and trimming. The sample includes roughly 530,000 clones, with about 96% observed a single time. The ten largest clonotypes hold approximately 0.062% of the sample.

Trimming removed 1 base from V and 7 bases from J; the gene matches leave 9 bases unexplained. CDR1 and CDR2 (LGHNA, YNFKEQ) derive from the germline V gene. Spanning cysteine to phenylalanine, the CDR3 consists of 16 amino acids. Here the CDR3 DNA is all that survives: 48 bases in frame from base 1. The sequence is built from TRBV4-2 and TRBJ2-1; 8 bases in between match TRBD2. Sequenced sample: naive CD4+ T cells sorted from blood. The sample's cell subset or site label is to be understood as: CD45RA+ positively selected. The sequence was collected from a woman aged 25 to 39 in good health. The CDR3 amino acid sequence is: CASSQVGTAGGNEQFF. In nucleotide form, the sequence is TGTGCCAGCAGCCAAGTAGGAACGGCGGGAGGAAATGAGCAGTTCTTC.